Below are 11 T cell receptor beta chains sequenced from a single sample in a study of T-cell memory formation after mild COVID-19. TCRdb recomputed calls from the 5' RACE reads with MiXCR, one row per CDR3 protein. The table lists some 290,000 distinct CDR3 sequences, roughly 17% of them singletons, with more than 20% in the top ten. The specimen sequenced was PBMCs or a T cell subset sorted from them (not recorded which). These receptors all come from a man between 18 and 29 years old who had mild COVID-19 (a few samples of this study predate the infection). Cell type and time point are not known.

This clonotype came up many times. J is TRBJ2-5 and V is TRBV25-1; TRBD2 aligns across 9 bases. J gave up 5 bases and V 3 bases, and 7 bases lay outside the gene matches. CDR1 and CDR2 (germline): MGHDK, SYGVNS. The CDR3 is made up of 15 amino acids. CDR3 protein: CASSDRASGEETQYF. CDR3 bases: TGTGCCAGCAGTGACCGGGCTAGCGGGGAGGAGACCCAGTACTTC.

This clonotype was observed a handful of times. The gene calls are TRBV5-4 and TRBJ2-1; TRBD2 agrees at 13 bases. This CDR3 comprises 17 residues. Germline V gene data show CDR1 as SGHNT and CDR2 as YYREEE (reference sequence). Losses at the gene ends were 4 bases for V and 0 bases for J; bases not matched to a gene: 4. The CDR3 spells CASSQGLAGSSYNEQFF. The CDR3 DNA reads TGTGCCAGCAGCCAGGGACTAGCGGGGAGCTCCTACAATGAGCAGTTCTTC.

The J gene is TRBJ2-1, the V gene TRBV18; perhaps TRBD2 as D (7 bases). V was pared by 2 bases and J by 7 bases, with 12 bases between. There are 14 residues in the CDR3. CDR1 and CDR2 (germline): KGHSH, LQKENI. The chain's CDR3 is CASSPGRGRNEQFF. The CDR3 region has the DNA TGTGCCAGCTCACCAGGGAGGGGGAGGAATGAGCAGTTCTTC.

V is TRBV12-3 or TRBV12-4 and J is TRBJ1-6, with D hard to call. The CDR3 has 15 amino acids. V dropped 1 base and J dropped 9 bases, with 13 bases sitting between them. The CDR3 bases are TGTGCCAGCAGTTTAGATATGCGGTACGGTTCACCCCTCCACTTT. Its translation is CASSLDMRYGSPLHF.

This clonotype came up many times. The rearrangement uses TRBV4-3 and TRBJ2-2; no reliable D call. Germline-derived CDR1 and CDR2 are LGHNA and YSLEER. V lost 6 bases and J lost 6, with 14 bases in between. The CDR3 contains 14 residues. Here the CDR3 DNA reads TGCGCCAGCAGACTCGAAATCAGTTCCGGGGAGCTGTTTTTT. Its translation is CASRLEISSGELFF.

This clonotype was counted at least ten times. The chain combines TRBV12-3 or TRBV12-4 with TRBJ2-1; 13 bases align to TRBD2. The V and J ends lost 7 bases and 0 bases, in that order; junction bases with no gene match: 6. CDR3 length equals 17 residues. The CDR3 DNA reads TGTGCCAGCAAGGGGACTAGCGGGGCGAGCTCCTACAATGAGCAGTTCTTC. It is translated as CASKGTSGASSYNEQFF.

This clonotype was seen only a few times. The V call is TRBV29-1, the J call TRBJ2-4; D perhaps matches TRBD1 (5 bases). The CDR3 totals 12 residues. V dropped 6 bases and J dropped 11 bases, with 17 bases sitting between them. Germline CDR1 SQVTM, CDR2 ANQGSEA. CDR3 DNA: TGCAGCGTATCCGCAGGGTCCGGTCTTCAGTACTTC. Translated, it gives CSVSAGSGLQYF.

The chain is built from TRBV5-4 and TRBJ1-2; the match to TRBD1 covers 9 bases. Per the germline V gene, CDR1 is SGHNT and CDR2 is YYREEE (reference sequence). V was clipped by 2 bases and J by 6 bases; unmatched bases: 2. The CDR3 totals 13 residues. CDR3 protein: CASSLQGADGYTF. Written as DNA, the CDR3 is TGTGCCAGCAGCTTACAGGGGGCTGATGGCTACACCTTC.

This clonotype has only a few counts. V is TRBV7-2 and J is TRBJ2-4; D gene ambiguous. V shed 4 bases and J shed 0 bases, with 13 bases lying between them. The CDR3 consists of 16 residues. Per germline, CDR1 SGHTA and CDR2 FQGNSA. The CDR3 bases are TGTGCCAGCAGCTCCCTGGCCGGGCAAGCCAAAAACATTCAGTACTTC. Translating gives CASSSLAGQAKNIQYF.

This CDR3 is CASSLTRWARETQYF. The CDR3 nucleotides read TGTGCCAGCAGCTTGACTAGATGGGCTCGAGAGACCCAGTACTTC. The chain carries TRBV11-1 and TRBJ2-5; possibly TRBD2 for D (6 bases). Trimming removed 3 bases at V and 4 bases at J, with 15 bases between. Germline loops: CDR1 SGHAT, CDR2 FQDESV (reference sequence). The CDR3 is 15 residues long.

This sequence joins TRBV7-9 and TRBJ2-7; D may be TRBD1 or TRBD2 (5 bases each). Trimming removed 5 bases from V and 1 base from J, with 12 bases in between. The V gene's germline CDR1 is SEHNR and CDR2 FQNEAQ (reference sequence). This CDR3 has 14 amino acids. CDR3 region: CASSPPGRSYEQYV. The DNA of the CDR3 is TGTGCCAGCAGCCCTCCGGGACGGTCCTACGAGCAGTACGTC.